Below are 17 T cell receptor beta chains sequenced from a single sample in a study of blood T cell repertoires in COVID-19. The method was immunoSEQ multiplex PCR; TCRdb's version includes in-frame clones alone and lacks a portion of them. The sample has about 150,000 clones; 75% to 90% are singletons. The sequenced material came from peripheral blood. Every receptor here comes from a man between 18 and 29 years old with COVID-19, enrolled during active disease.

A note on this clone: At one end the junction does not follow the germline gene, possibly because of a read error. This chain uses TRBV7-9 with TRBJ1-4; 7 positions match TRBD1. The CDR3 has 17 amino acids. CDR1 and CDR2 from the germline V gene are SEHNR and FQNEAQ (reference sequence). CDR3 coding DNA: TGTGCCAGCAGCGCAACTCCCCCGGGACAGTTTAATGAAAAACTGCTTTTT. It encodes CASSATPPGQFNEKLLF. The full variable domain, rest sourced from reference TRBV7-9 and TRBJ1-4, is DTGVSQNPRHKITKRGQNVTFRCDPISEHNRLYWYRQTLGQGPEFLTYFQNEAQLEKSRLLSDRFSAERPKGSFSTLEIQRTEQGDSAMYLCASSATPPGQFNEKLLFGSGTQLSVL.

The V call is TRBV29-1, the J call TRBJ2-1, with D unresolved. Germline lookup yields CDR1 SQVTM and CDR2 ANQGSEA. The CDR3 is made up of 13 amino acids. The V and J ends lost 7 bases and 0 bases respectively, with 10 bases between them. The DNA of the CDR3 is TGCAGCGGGCACGCCAGCTCCTACAATGAGCAGTTCTTC. Translating gives CSGHASSYNEQFF.

V is TRBV2 and J is TRBJ2-1, with D maybe TRBD1 (5 bases). The V gene's germline CDR1 is SNHLY and CDR2 FYNNEI. The CDR3 contains 15 residues. The V and J ends lost 6 bases and 5 bases respectively, with 17 bases between them. Here the CDR3 DNA reads TGTGCCAGCAGCTTAGAAGGGGCACGGCACAATGAGCAGTTCTTC. This encodes CASSLEGARHNEQFF.

The genes are TRBV10-1 and TRBJ1-6; D is perhaps TRBD1 (5 bases). The CDR3 is 16 residues long. V lost 2 bases and J 1 base, leaving 9 bases between the germline ends. Germline V gene lookup returns CDR1 WNHNN and CDR2 SYGVQD (reference sequence). CDR3 amino acids: CASSEIQGSYNSPLHF. The CDR3 DNA sequence: TGCGCCAGCAGTGAGATTCAGGGTTCCTATAATTCACCCCTCCACTTT.

The chain carries TRBV4-1 and TRBJ2-1; TRBD2 matches at 14 bases. Losses at the gene ends were 1 base for V and 7 bases for J; bases not matched to a gene: 6. Germline V lookup: CDR1 MGHRA, CDR2 YSYEKL. The CDR3 is 17 residues long. CDR3 sequence: CASSQAPTSGRANEQFF. The CDR3 DNA reads TGCGCCAGCAGCCAAGCCCCGACTAGCGGGAGGGCAAATGAGCAGTTCTTC.

The chain uses TRBV18 and TRBJ2-3; possible D gene TRBD1, 5 bases. V lost 1 base and J 3 bases, leaving 11 bases between the germline ends. CDR1 is KGHSH, CDR2 LQKENI, per germline. The CDR3 spans 15 residues. CDR3 in amino acids: CASSPLGQRTDTQYF. For the CDR3, the DNA is TGTGCCAGCTCACCACTAGGACAAAGGACAGATACGCAGTATTTT. Based on the CDR3 plus reference TRBV18 and TRBJ2-3, the full variable domain is NAGVMQNPRHLVRRRGQEARLRCSPMKGHSHVYWYRQLPEEGLKFMVYLQKENIIDESGMPKERFSAEFPKEGPSILRIQQVVRGDSAAYFCASSPLGQRTDTQYFGPGTRLTVL.

This sequence joins TRBV11-2 and TRBJ2-5; 7 bases fit TRBD1. Germline loops: CDR1 SGHAT, CDR2 FQNNGV. J gave up 4 bases and V 4 bases, and 15 bases lay outside the gene matches. The length of the CDR3 is 17 residues. The CDR3 bases are TGTGCCAGCAGCTACCCGTTTGGGCAGGGGGACGGAGAGACCCAGTACTTC. It specifies CASSYPFGQGDGETQYF.

In its sample, this clone was seen once. J is TRBJ2-1 and V is TRBV27; perhaps TRBD2 as D (6 bases). Germline CDR1 reads MNHEY; CDR2 reads SMNVEV (reference sequence). V lost 5 bases and J 3 bases, leaving 11 bases between the germline ends. The CDR3 has 14 residues. CDR3 residues: CASSPLALYNEQFF. CDR3 coding DNA: TGTGCCAGCAGTCCCCTAGCGCTCTACAATGAGCAGTTCTTC.

The rearrangement joins TRBV29-1 to TRBJ2-3; D may be TRBD2 (5 bases). The CDR3 runs 12 residues. Germline CDR1 and CDR2: SQVTM and ANQGSEA. V lost 7 bases and J lost 9, with 17 bases in between. CDR3 region: CSAGVAGGTQYF. The DNA for the CDR3 is TGCAGCGCCGGGGTGGCGGGCGGCACGCAGTATTTT.

The V gene is TRBV11-2, the J gene TRBJ1-1; weak D call: TRBD1 (6 bases). Germline CDR1 reads SGHAT; CDR2 reads FQNNGV. V was shortened by 3 bases and J by 1 base, with 6 bases between the two germline ends. This CDR3 contains 13 residues. The CDR3 loop is CASSLDRNTEAFF. The CDR3 nucleotides read TGTGCCAGCAGCTTGGACAGGAACACTGAAGCTTTCTTT.

The chain links TRBV5-4 to TRBJ2-3, with 10 bases that match TRBD2. The CDR3 runs to 16 residues. CDR1 is SGHNT and CDR2 is YYREEE in the germline V gene (reference sequence). With V trimmed by 4 bases and J by 4 bases, 9 bases remained unmatched. In nucleotides, the CDR3 is TGTGCCAGCAGCAGGACTAGCGGAGTTGGGGCAGATACGCAGTATTTT. Encoded protein: CASSRTSGVGADTQYF.

This chain joins TRBV20-1 and TRBJ2-7, with TRBD2 identical over 10 bases. The CDR3 extends over 15 amino acids. V lost 5 bases, J lost 3 bases, and 10 bases stayed unmatched. Germline loops: CDR1 DFQATT, CDR2 SNEGSKA (reference sequence). The CDR3 DNA follows: TGCAGTGCTGGTGAAGCGGGAGGGCTAATCTACGAGCAGTACTTC. It encodes CSAGEAGGLIYEQYF.

The gene calls are TRBV19 and TRBJ1-2; 10 nucleotides match TRBD1. Germline trimming cut 1 base from V and 2 bases from J; bases unmatched to any gene: 1. Germline loops: CDR1 LNHDA, CDR2 SQIVND (reference sequence). The CDR3 spans 15 residues. DNA for the CDR3: TGTGCCAGTAGTATAGTGGGACAGGGGAACTATGGCTACACCTTC. This gives the protein CASSIVGQGNYGYTF.

The chain links TRBV28 to TRBJ2-5; 7 bases match TRBD2. Germline V gene data show CDR1 as MDHEN and CDR2 as SYDVKM. This CDR3 is built from 14 residues. Trimming at V came to 4 bases and at J to 6 bases, leaving 8 bases not matched to a gene. The CDR3 loop is CASSSGTMIQTQYF. In DNA form, the CDR3 reads TGTGCCAGCAGTTCCGGGACTATGATTCAGACCCAGTACTTC.

This chain links TRBV5-1 with TRBJ2-1, with 7 bases identical to TRBD1. Trimming removed 0 bases from V and 5 bases from J; junction bases left unmatched: 5. The CDR3 runs to 15 residues. Germline V CDR1 and CDR2: SGHRS, YFSETQ. CDR3 nucleotides: TGCGCCAGCAGCTTGGTGAGGCAGGGGGACAATGAGCAGTTCTTC. Protein: CASSLVRQGDNEQFF. Full variable domain (missing parts from reference TRBV5-1 and TRBJ2-1): KAGVTQTPRYLIKTRGQQVTLSCSPISGHRSVSWYQQTPGQGLQFLFEYFSETQRNKGNFPGRFSGRQFSNSRSEMNVSTLELGDSALYLCASSLVRQGDNEQFFGPGTRLTVL.

This rearrangement joins TRBV28 to TRBJ1-3; TRBD1 might be the D (6 bases). This CDR3 comprises 14 residues. The V end lost 5 bases, the J end lost 0 bases, and 8 bases lay between the germline ends. CDR1 is MDHEN and CDR2 is SYDVKM in the germline V gene. For the CDR3, the DNA is TGTGCCAGCAGTGTGGACAGCTCTGGAAACACCATATATTTT. Translated: CASSVDSSGNTIYF.

V usage is TRBV29-1 and J usage is TRBJ1-3; a weak D match, TRBD1 (5 bases). The CDR3 extends over 13 amino acids. The V gene lost 5 bases and the J gene lost 1 base, with 9 bases spanning the gap. CDR1 and CDR2 (germline): SQVTM, ANQGSEA. The DNA of the CDR3 is TGCAGCGTTAAGCAGGGTTCTGGAAACACCATATATTTT. Translation: CSVKQGSGNTIYF.